This T cell receptor (beta chain) was found in a study of tissue T cells after allogeneic stem cell transplantation. Regarding the study as a whole: Some tissue clones might be persisting host cells; their alloreactivity or antigen specificity was not determined. Shared clones across patients were few; motif clustering revealed tissue-specific shared signatures.

The method was immunoSEQ multiplex PCR; TCRdb's version includes in-frame clones alone and lacks a portion of them. The top ten clones hold 7% to 9% of a sample with under 8,000 clones, roughly half of them seen once. This clone has more than one count but fewer than ten. What it recognizes is unknown. Here the gene names and germline are mouse. The time point was: mouse harvest day 7 after allogeneic transplant. Tail vein injection delivered 10^7 T-cell-depleted bone marrow cells and 10^6 splenic CD5+ T cells. The specimen sequenced was lymph node tissue. The source of this sequence is a female BALB/c mouse given C57BL/6 T cells with graft-versus-host disease after an allogeneic hematopoietic cell transplant.

The CDR3 DNA, read in part, is TGTGCCAGCAGCCGGAAGGGGGGGAGCTCCTATGAACAGTAC. It codes for CASSRKGGSSYEQY. The whole CDR3 protein reads CASSRKGGSSYEQYF. The rearrangement uses TRBV3 and TRBJ2-7, with a possible D match to TRBD2 (7 bases). The read finishes 1 residue shy of the CDR3 end, and the germline J gene is used to complete it. The CDR3 length is 15 residues. Germline assignment: CDR1 SNHLY and CDR2 FYNGKV (reference sequence). The ends were cut back, 5 bases at V and 0 bases at J, with 14 bases in the middle. The entire variable domain, with the rest obtained from reference TRBV3 and TRBJ2-7, is as follows: GPKVLQIPSHQIIDMGQMVTLNCDPVSNHLYFYWYKQILGQQMEFLVNFYNGKVMEKSKLFKDQFSVERPDGSYFTLKIQPTALEDSAVYFCASSRKGGSSYEQYFGPGTRLTVL.